This T cell receptor beta chain was sequenced during a study of monozygotic twins with inflammatory bowel disease. Per germline, CDR1 ENHRY and CDR2 SYGVKD. The CDR3 sequence is 14 residues long. After re-calling the 5' RACE reads, TCRdb lists one entry per CDR3 protein, DNA absent. Recorded here are around 140,000 distinct CDR3 sequences; the top ten clones represent 1% to 1.5%. The TCR originated in a human donor with ulcerative colitis or Crohn's disease, or a healthy co-twin of an affected twin (not recorded which). The sequencing sample was made of blood. The rearrangement joins TRBV10-3 to TRBJ2-7; lacking DNA, the TRBD1 call made by TCRdb goes unchecked. The CDR3 loop reads CAIDRDTQTGGQYF.